This T cell receptor (beta chain) comes out of a study of control samples from healthy donors and cancer patients. CDR3 size: 13 residues. Germline V gene sequence: CDR1 KGHDR, CDR2 SFDVKD. V lost 5 bases to trimming and J lost 4 bases, with 7 bases between them. This clone appeared a single time. Sequenced by immunoSEQ multiplex PCR; TCRdb stores in-frame clones only, minus some. The profile covers 130,000 or so clones, with 89% appearing a single time and 40% taken by the ten largest. The gene calls are TRBV24-1 and TRBJ2-2; no clear D. The TCR sequence derives from a man aged 45-65 years in good health. Sample: blood. The CDR3 sequence: CATSGRGTGELFF. CDR3 DNA sequence: TGTGCCACCAGTGGGCGTGGCACCGGGGAGCTGTTTTTT.